Reported below is one T cell receptor (beta chain). This sample is part of a study of blood T cell repertoires in COVID-19. Study-wide background: Collection of acute and convalescent COVID-19 samples took place in the United States, Italy and Spain. Nucleic acid was either cDNA or gDNA, and it came from T cells, B-cell-depleted T cells, or PBMCs.

Clones were read by immunoSEQ multiplex PCR, and TCRdb kept only the in-frame ones, dropping some. The top ten hold around 2.2% of the sample, which has a few hundred thousand clones, roughly 88% seen once. With 6 bases removed from V and 8 bases from J, the gap between germline ends came to 19 bases. There are 14 residues in the CDR3. The germline V gene encodes CDR1 MNHEY and CDR2 SMNVEV (reference sequence). Donors in Cohort 3 counted as recovered after two negative PCRs, clearance, or symptom resolution. Sequenced sample: PBMCs or T cells enriched from blood (not recorded which). This TCR came from a man aged 25-45 years who had recovered from COVID-19. The V gene is TRBV27, the J gene TRBJ1-2, with a tentative D call TRBD1 (5 bases). The CDR3 protein is CASSSPAHRSGYTF. In DNA form, the CDR3 reads TGTGCCAGCAGCTCCCCCGCCCACAGGAGCGGCTACACCTTC.